The rows below give T cell receptor beta chains drawn from one sample of a study of response to subunit inactivated influenza vaccine. TCRdb processed the RT-PCR reads anew with MiXCR; each CDR3 protein has one entry. The sample includes fewer than 400,000 distinct CDR3 sequences, 21% seen only once; the top ten take about 9.4%. The sequencing here drew on PBMCs from blood, taken approximately 20 months after vaccination. The receptors stem from a man between 50 and 69 years old who received an inactivated influenza vaccine. The CDR3 runs from the conserved cysteine through the conserved F or W. D genes are given only for firm matches. Clone sizes are given selectively: once, few, many, or a class where the clone is expanded.

clone size	J gene	D gene	V gene	CDR3 length	CDR3 protein	CDR3 DNA
.	TRBJ2-7	.	TRBV6-2/TRBV6-3	13	CASSSNSGYEQYF	TGTGCCAGCAGCTCTAATAGCGGCTACGAGCAGTACTTC
.	TRBJ2-7	.	TRBV7-3	14	CASSLGDRRGEQYF	TGTGCCAGCAGTTTGGGTGACAGACGAGGCGAGCAGTACTTC
few	TRBJ1-6	.	TRBV4-2	17	CASSQMGQIQGNSPLHF	TGTGCCAGCAGCCAAATGGGGCAAATACAGGGTAATTCACCCCTCCACTTT
.	TRBJ2-7	TRBD1	TRBV7-8	15	CASSLIGTGDDEQYF	TGTGCCAGCAGCTTAATAGGGACAGGGGATGACGAGCAGTACTTC
.	TRBJ2-3	.	TRBV6-5	14	CASSYYGATDTQYF	TGTGCCAGCAGTTACTATGGGGCGACAGATACGCAGTATTTT
few	TRBJ1-2	TRBD1	TRBV4-3	15	CASSQDGRQGYGYTF	TGCGCCAGCAGCCAAGATGGGCGACAGGGGTATGGCTACACCTTC
few	TRBJ2-7	TRBD2	TRBV29-1	15	CSVKGLAGDLYEQYF	TGCAGCGTAAAGGGACTAGCGGGAGATCTTTACGAGCAGTACTTC
.	TRBJ2-7	.	TRBV6-1	13	CASRLTSSYEQYF	TGTGCCAGCAGACTGACTAGCTCCTACGAGCAGTACTTC
.	TRBJ2-4	.	TRBV18	13	CASSPGSRNIQYF	TGTGCCAGCTCACCAGGCTCAAGGAACATTCAGTACTTC
.	TRBJ1-1	.	TRBV4-1	12	CASSHGNTEAFF	TGCGCCAGCAGCCATGGGAACACTGAAGCTTTCTTT
few	TRBJ2-1	.	TRBV7-9	13	CASTPTTVYEQFF	TGTGCCAGCACCCCCACAACGGTGTATGAGCAGTTCTTC
.	TRBJ2-1	.	TRBV5-6	16	CASSLDRDLFYNEQFF	TGTGCCAGCAGCTTGGACAGGGATTTATTCTACAATGAGCAGTTCTTC
.	TRBJ2-3	.	TRBV5-1	14	CASSLGRIGDTQYF	TGCGCCAGCAGCTTAGGACGGATTGGGGATACGCAGTATTTT
.	TRBJ1-6	.	TRBV10-3	14	CAIRAGRDFSPLHF	TGTGCCATCAGAGCGGGACGGGATTTTTCACCCCTCCACTTT
few	TRBJ2-1	TRBD1	TRBV14	13	CASSRDRENEQFF	TGTGCCAGCAGCCGGGACAGGGAGAATGAGCAGTTCTTC
.	TRBJ1-2	.	TRBV19	19	CASSIRVARIGPVYYGYTF	TGTGCCAGTAGTATAAGAGTCGCCCGGATCGGACCGGTATACTATGGCTACACCTTC
few	TRBJ1-4	.	TRBV6-5	16	CASSYSPQGYNEKLFF	TGTGCCAGCAGTTACTCTCCCCAGGGTTATAATGAAAAACTGTTTTTT
.	TRBJ2-5	.	TRBV10-3	13	CAISAGLQETQYF	TGTGCCATCAGTGCGGGACTTCAAGAGACCCAGTACTTC
.	TRBJ1-5	.	TRBV9	14	CASSVGGSDQPQHF	TGTGCCAGCAGCGTAGGAGGGTCGGATCAGCCCCAGCATTTT
.	TRBJ2-7	TRBD1	TRBV29-1	13	CSAGLTGSYEQYF	TGCAGCGCAGGACTGACAGGGTCCTACGAGCAGTACTTC
.	TRBJ1-1	.	TRBV4-2	14	CASSQVAGNTEAFF	TGTGCCAGCAGCCAAGTGGCAGGGAACACTGAAGCTTTCTTT
.	TRBJ2-3	.	TRBV11-2	14	CASSLGGRGDTQYF	TGTGCCAGCAGCTTAGGAGGTCGAGGAGATACGCAGTATTTT
.	TRBJ2-7	.	TRBV7-5	19	CISVPEAPRGPVDSHEQYF	.
.	TRBJ1-4	.	TRBV4-1	16	CASSQDVRGANEKLFF	TGCGCCAGCAGCCAAGACGTTCGGGGAGCTAATGAAAAACTGTTTTTT
many	TRBJ2-3	TRBD2	TRBV4-1	17	CASSHIGLAGGTDTQYF	TGCGCCAGCAGCCACATAGGACTAGCGGGGGGCACAGATACGCAGTATTTT
few	TRBJ2-7	.	TRBV6-6	13	CATSPRISHEQYF	TGTGCCACGTCTCCCCGGATCTCCCACGAGCAGTACTTC